The T cell receptor (beta chain) described here comes from a study of T cells in narcolepsy. Overall study results and limits: In some patient and control memory CD4+ samples, autoreactive clones were absent.

Sequenced by immunoSEQ multiplex PCR; TCRdb stores in-frame clones only, minus some. Of 27,000 or so clones in the sample, about four fifths were seen once. CDR1 and CDR2 from the germline V gene are SGHAT and FQNNGV. Trimming cost V 4 bases and J 1 base; bases outside gene matches: 0. The CDR3 totals 14 residues. Of note for this clone: Its specificity is unknown.

This clonotype was sampled from a human donor with narcolepsy. Material for sequencing was CD45RA- memory CD4+ T cells from PBMCs. The rearrangement links TRBV11-2 to TRBJ2-3; 9 bases map to TRBD1. CDR3 bases: TGTGCCAGCAGCTGGGACAGGGGCACAGATACGCAGTATTTT. It codes for CASSWDRGTDTQYF.